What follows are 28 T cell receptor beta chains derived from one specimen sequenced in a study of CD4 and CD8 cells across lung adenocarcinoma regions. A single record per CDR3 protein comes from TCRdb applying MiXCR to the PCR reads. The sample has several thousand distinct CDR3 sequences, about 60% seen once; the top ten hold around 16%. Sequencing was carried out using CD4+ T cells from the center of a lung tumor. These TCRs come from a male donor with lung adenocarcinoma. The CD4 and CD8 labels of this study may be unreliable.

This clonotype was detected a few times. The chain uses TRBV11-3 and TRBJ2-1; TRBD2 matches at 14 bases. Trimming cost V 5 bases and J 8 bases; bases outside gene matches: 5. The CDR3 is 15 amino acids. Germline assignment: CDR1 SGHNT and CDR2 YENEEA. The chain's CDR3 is CASSPGTSGRHEQFF. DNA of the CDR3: TGTGCCAGCAGCCCAGGGACTAGCGGGAGACATGAGCAGTTCTTC.

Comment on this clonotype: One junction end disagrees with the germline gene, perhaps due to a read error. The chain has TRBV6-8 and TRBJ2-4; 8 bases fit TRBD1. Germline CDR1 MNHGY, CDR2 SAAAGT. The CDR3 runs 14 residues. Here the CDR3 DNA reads TGTGCCGGCAGGGGGCTGTGCGGCAAAAACATGCAGTACTTC. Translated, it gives CAGRGLCGKNMQYF.

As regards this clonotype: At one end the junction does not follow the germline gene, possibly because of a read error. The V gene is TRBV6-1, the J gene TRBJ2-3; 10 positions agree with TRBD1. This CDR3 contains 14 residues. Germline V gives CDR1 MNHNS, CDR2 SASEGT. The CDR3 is CAGSGGQGTDTQYF. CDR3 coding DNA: TGTGCGGGCAGTGGGGGACAGGGGACAGATACGCAGTACTTT.

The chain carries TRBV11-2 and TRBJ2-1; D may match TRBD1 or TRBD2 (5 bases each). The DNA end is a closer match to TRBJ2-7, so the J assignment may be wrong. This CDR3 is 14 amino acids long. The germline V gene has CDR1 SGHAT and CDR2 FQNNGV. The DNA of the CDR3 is TGTGCCAGCAGCTCCAGCTGGGGGTCCTACGAGCAGTACTTC. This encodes CASSSSWGSYEQYF.

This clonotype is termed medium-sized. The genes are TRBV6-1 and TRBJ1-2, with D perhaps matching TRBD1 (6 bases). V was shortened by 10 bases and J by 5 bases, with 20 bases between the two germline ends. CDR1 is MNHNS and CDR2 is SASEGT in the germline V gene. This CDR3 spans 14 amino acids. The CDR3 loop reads CANQGGGGPYGYTF. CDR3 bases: TGTGCCAACCAAGGGGGGGGGGGCCCGTATGGCTACACCTTC.

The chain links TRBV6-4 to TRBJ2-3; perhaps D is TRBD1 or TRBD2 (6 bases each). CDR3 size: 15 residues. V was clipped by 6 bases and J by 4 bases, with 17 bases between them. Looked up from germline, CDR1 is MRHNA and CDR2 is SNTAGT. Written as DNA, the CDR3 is TGTGCCAGCAGGCAATGGGGGCGGGAAGCAGATACGCAGTATTTT. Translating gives CASRQWGREADTQYF.

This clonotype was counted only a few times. As DNA, the CDR3 is TGTGCCAGCAGTACGGGACAGGGCTCATGGGTCGAGACCCAGTACTTC. It yields the protein CASSTGQGSWVETQYF. The chain links TRBV6-1 to TRBJ2-5; 9 nucleotides match TRBD1. CDR1 is MNHNS and CDR2 is SASEGT in the germline V gene. The CDR3 has 16 residues. With 5 bases clipped from V and 5 bases from J, the junction kept 12 bases outside the gene matches.

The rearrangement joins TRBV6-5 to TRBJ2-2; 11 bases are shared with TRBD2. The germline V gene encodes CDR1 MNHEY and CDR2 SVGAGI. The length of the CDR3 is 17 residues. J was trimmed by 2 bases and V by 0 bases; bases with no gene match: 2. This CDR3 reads CASSYSGLAANTGELFF. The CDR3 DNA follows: TGTGCCAGCAGTTACTCGGGACTAGCGGCTAACACCGGGGAGCTGTTTTTT.

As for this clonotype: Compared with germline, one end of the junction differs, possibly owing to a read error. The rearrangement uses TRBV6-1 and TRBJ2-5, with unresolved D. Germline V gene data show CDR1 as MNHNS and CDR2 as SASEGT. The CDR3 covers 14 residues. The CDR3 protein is CASSAQAGPETQYF. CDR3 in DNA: TGTGCCAGCAGTGCTCAGGCCGGCCCAGAGACGCAGTACTTC.

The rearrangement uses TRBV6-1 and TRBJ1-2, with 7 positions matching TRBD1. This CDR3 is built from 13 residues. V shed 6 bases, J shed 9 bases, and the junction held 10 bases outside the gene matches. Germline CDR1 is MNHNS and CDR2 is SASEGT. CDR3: CASSPEGALSYTF. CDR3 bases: TGTGCCAGCAGCCCAGAGGGGGCCCTGAGCTACACCTTC.

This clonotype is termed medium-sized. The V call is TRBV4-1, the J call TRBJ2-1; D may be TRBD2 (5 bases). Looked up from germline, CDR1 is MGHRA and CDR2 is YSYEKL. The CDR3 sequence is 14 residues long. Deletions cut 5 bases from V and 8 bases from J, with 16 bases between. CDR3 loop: CASSSGSEVDEQFF. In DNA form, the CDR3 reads TGCGCCAGCAGCTCTGGTTCGGAGGTTGATGAGCAGTTCTTC.

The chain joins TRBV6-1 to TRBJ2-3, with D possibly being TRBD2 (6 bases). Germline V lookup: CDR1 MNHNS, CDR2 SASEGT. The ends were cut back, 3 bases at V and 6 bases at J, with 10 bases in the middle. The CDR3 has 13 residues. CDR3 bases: TGTGCCAGCAGTGATTCAGGGAGGGATACGCAGTATTTT. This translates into CASSDSGRDTQYF.

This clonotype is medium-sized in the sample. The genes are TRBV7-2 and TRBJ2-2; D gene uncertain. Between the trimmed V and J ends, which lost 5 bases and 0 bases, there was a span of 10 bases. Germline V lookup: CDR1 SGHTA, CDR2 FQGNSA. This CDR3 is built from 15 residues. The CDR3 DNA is TGTGCCAGCAGCCGAGGTGAGCCGAACACCGGGGAGCTGTTTTTT. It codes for CASSRGEPNTGELFF.

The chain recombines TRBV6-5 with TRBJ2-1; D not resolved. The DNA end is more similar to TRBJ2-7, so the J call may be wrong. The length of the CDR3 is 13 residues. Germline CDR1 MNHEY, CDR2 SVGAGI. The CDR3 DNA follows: TGTGCCAGCAGTTACGACGTATCCTACGAGCAGTACTTC. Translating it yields CASSYDVSYEQYF.

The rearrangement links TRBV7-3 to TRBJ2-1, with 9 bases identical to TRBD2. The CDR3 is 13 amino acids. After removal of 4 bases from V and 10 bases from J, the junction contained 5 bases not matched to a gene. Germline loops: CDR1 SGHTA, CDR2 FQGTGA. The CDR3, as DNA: TGTGCCAGCAGCTCCCAAACTAGCGGGGAGCAGTTCTTC. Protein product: CASSSQTSGEQFF.

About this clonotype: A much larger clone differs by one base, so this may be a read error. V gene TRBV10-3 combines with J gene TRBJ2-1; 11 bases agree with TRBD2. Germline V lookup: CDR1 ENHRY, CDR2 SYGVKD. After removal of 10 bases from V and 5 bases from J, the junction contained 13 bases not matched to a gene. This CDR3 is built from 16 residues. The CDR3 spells CATPSPPSGGHNEQFF. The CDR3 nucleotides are TGTGCCACCCCAAGCCCTCCTAGCGGGGGGCACAATGAGCAGTTCTTC.

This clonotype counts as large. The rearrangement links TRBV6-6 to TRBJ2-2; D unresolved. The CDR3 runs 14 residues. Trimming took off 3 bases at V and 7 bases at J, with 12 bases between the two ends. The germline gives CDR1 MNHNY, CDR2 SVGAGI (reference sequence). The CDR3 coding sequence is TGTGCCAGCAGTTATAATGAGCTGGGCGGGGAGCTGTTTTTT. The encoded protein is CASSYNELGGELFF.

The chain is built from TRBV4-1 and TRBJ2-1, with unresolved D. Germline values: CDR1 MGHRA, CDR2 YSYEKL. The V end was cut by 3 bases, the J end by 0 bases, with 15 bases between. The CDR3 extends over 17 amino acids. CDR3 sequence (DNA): TGCGCCAGCAGCCACCAAGGGATCCCCAGCTCCTACAATGAGCAGTTCTTC. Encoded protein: CASSHQGIPSSYNEQFF.

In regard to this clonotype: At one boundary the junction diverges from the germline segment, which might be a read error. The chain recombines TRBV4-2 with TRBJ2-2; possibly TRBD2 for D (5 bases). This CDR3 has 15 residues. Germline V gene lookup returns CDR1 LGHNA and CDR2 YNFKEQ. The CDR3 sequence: CASSLGGANNGELFF. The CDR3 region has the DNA TGTGCCAGCAGCCTGGGCGGTGCGAACAACGGGGAGCTGTTCTTT.

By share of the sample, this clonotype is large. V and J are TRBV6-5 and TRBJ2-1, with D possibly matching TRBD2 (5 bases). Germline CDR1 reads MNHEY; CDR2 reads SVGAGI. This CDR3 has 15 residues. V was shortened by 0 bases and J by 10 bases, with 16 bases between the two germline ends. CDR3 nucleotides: TGTGCCAGCAGTTACTCAGTGGACTCCCGTGACGAGCAGTTCTTC. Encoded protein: CASSYSVDSRDEQFF.

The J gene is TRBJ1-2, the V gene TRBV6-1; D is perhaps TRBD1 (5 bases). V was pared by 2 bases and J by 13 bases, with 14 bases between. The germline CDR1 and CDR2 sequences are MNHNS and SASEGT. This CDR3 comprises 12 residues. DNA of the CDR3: TGTGCCAGCAGTGAACGAACAGGCTCCTGCACCTTC. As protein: CASSERTGSCTF.

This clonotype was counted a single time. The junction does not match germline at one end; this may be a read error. The CDR3 DNA sequence: TGTGGCAGCACGGGTCTGTCAGCCAAAGACATGCAGTACTTC. It is translated as CGSTGLSAKDMQYF. This sequence joins TRBV6-1 and TRBJ2-4, with unresolved D. There are 14 residues in the CDR3. CDR1 MNHNS and CDR2 SASEGT come from the germline V gene.

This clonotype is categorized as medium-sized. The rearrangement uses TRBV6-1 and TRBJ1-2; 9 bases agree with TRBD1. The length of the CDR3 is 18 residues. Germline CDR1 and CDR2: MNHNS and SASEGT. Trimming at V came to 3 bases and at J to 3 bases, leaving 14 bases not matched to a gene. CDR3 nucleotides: TGTGCCAGCAGTGATGGGTACCAGATCGACAGGGGGGACTATGGCTACACCTTC. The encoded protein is CASSDGYQIDRGDYGYTF.

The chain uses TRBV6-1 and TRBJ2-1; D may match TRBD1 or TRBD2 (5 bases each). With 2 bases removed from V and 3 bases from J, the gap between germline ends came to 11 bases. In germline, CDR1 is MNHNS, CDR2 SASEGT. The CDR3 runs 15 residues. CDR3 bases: TGTGCCAGCAGTGAACCGGGACGGAACTACAATGAGCAGTTCTTC. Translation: CASSEPGRNYNEQFF.

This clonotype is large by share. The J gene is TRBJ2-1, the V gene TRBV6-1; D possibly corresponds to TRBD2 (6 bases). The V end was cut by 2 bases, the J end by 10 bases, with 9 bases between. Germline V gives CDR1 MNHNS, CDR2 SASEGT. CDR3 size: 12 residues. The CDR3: CASSERGLEQFF. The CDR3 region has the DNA TGTGCCAGCAGTGAACGGGGGTTGGAGCAGTTCTTC.

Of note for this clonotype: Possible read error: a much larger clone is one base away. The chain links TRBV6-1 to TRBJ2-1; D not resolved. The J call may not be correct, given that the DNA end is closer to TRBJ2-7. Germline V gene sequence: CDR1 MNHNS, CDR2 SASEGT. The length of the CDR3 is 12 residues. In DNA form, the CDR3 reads TGTGCCAGCACGGTCACTTACAATGAGCAGTACTTC. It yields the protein CASTVTYNEQYF.

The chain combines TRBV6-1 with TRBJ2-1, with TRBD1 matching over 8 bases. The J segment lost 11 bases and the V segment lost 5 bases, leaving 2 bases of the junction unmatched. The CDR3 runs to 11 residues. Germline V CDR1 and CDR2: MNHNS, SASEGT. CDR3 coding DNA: TGTGCCAGCAGTCGCAGGGGGCAGCAGTTCTTC. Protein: CASSRRGQQFF.

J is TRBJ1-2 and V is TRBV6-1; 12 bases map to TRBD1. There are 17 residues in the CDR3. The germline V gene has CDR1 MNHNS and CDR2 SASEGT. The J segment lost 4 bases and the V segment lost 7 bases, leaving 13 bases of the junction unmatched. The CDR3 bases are TGTGCCAGCATCCTACTTTACCGGGACAGGGGGCCCTATGGCTACACCTTC. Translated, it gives CASILLYRDRGPYGYTF.